This note documents a single TCR beta chain sequence. This entry belongs to a study of technical replicates of blood from a handful of donors. This CDR3 spans 15 amino acids. The V end was cut by 2 bases, the J end by 5 bases, with 15 bases between. CDR1 and CDR2 (germline): MNHNS, SASEGT. Clones were sequenced by immunoSEQ multiplex PCR, and TCRdb holds only the in-frame ones, with some missing. The data contain under 80,000 clones, about nine tenths of them singletons. The chain has TRBV6-1 and TRBJ2-5, with a tentative D call TRBD1 (5 bases). This sequence originates from a human donor in good health. Some clones in this sample may be carry-over from other donors' samples. The specimen was PBMCs. In DNA form, the CDR3 reads TGTGCCAGCAGTGAAAGGGGCGGCTTTAGGGAGACCCAGTACTTC. Amino acids: CASSERGGFRETQYF.